Listed below are T cell receptor beta chains from one sample, sequenced in a study of T cells in narcolepsy. Assay: immunoSEQ multiplex PCR; the TCRdb copy retains only in-frame clones and omits some. Of more than 20,000 clones listed, around 81% were seen once; the top ten hold around 4%. The sample consisted of memory (CD45RA-) CD4+ T cells from blood. These receptors were taken from a human donor in good health. The CDR3 runs from the conserved cysteine through the conserved F or W. Fields, in order: J gene, V gene, D gene, clone size, CDR3 DNA, CDR3 protein. The D gene is left open where the match is weak. Size is omitted from some rows. Given values are once, few, many or a class for expanded clones.

>TRBJ2-3|TRBV7-2|NA|NA
TGTGCCAGCAGCTTACGTACTACGCAGTATTTT
CASSLRTTQYF
>TRBJ1-5|TRBV10-2|NA|NA
TGCGCCAGCAGTGAACAGCCCAATCAGCCCCAGCATTTT
CASSEQPNQPQHF
>TRBJ2-5|TRBV5-1|NA|NA
TGCGCCAGCAGCGGGCCCGGAGCCATCCAAGAGACCCAGTACTTC
CASSGPGAIQETQYF
>TRBJ2-1|TRBV5-4|NA|NA
TGTGCCAGCAGCTTGGATGGAAGCTCCTACAATGAGCAGTTCTTC
CASSLDGSSYNEQFF
>TRBJ1-2|TRBV5-1|NA|NA
TGCGCCAGCAGCTTGGGCGAGGTGTGGGGCTACACCTTC
CASSLGEVWGYTF
>TRBJ2-2|TRBV10-3|TRBD1|NA
TGTGCCATCAGTGTGGGGGCGGACCAGGGGGCGAACACCGGGGAGCTGTTTTTT
CAISVGADQGANTGELFF
>TRBJ2-2|TRBV7-2|TRBD1|NA
TGTGCCAGCAGCCCCCGACAGGGGGCTTTCACCGGGGAGCTGTTTTTT
CASSPRQGAFTGELFF
>TRBJ2-3|TRBV5-1|TRBD2|NA
TGCGCCAGCAGCTTGGGACTAGCGGGGGGCACAGATACGCAGTATTTT
CASSLGLAGGTDTQYF
>TRBJ2-5|TRBV11-3|TRBD2|NA
TGTGCCAGCAGCTTAGCTGGCCTAGCGGGGGGGCTGAAAGAGACCCAGTACTTC
CASSLAGLAGGLKETQYF
>TRBJ1-5|TRBV2|NA|NA
TGTGCCAGCAGTGGAGGGACCCAGCATTTT
CASSGGTQHF
>TRBJ1-6|TRBV15|NA|once
TGTGCCACCAGCAGAGATGGAAATTCACCCCTCCACTTT
CATSRDGNSPLHF
>TRBJ1-2|TRBV5-4|NA|few
TGCGCCAGCAGCCAAATATGGGACACCTCTGGGGACTATGGCTACACCTTC
CASSQIWDTSGDYGYTF
>TRBJ2-1|TRBV7-3|NA|NA
TGTGCCAGCAGCTTAACCACCTACAATGAGCAGTTCTTC
CASSLTTYNEQFF
>TRBJ2-3|TRBV7-2|TRBD2|NA
TGTGCCAGCAGCCGGGGGACTAGCATAGACCTACGGGATACGCAGTATTTT
CASSRGTSIDLRDTQYF
>TRBJ2-7|TRBV6-1|NA|NA
TGTGCCAGCAGCCCAGTGTATGGCTCATCCTACGAGCAGTACTTC
CASSPVYGSSYEQYF
>TRBJ1-1|TRBV5-4|NA|NA
TGTGCCAGCAGCAATCACCTGACAGGCGGGTACACTGAAGCTTTCTTT
CASSNHLTGGYTEAFF
>TRBJ2-5|TRBV7-3|NA|NA
TGTGCCAGCAGCTTATTATCGGGGATACAAGAGACCCAGTACTTC
CASSLLSGIQETQYF
>TRBJ2-3|TRBV18|TRBD1|once
TGTGCCAGCTCACCCCCCACAGGGGGGACAGATACGCAGTATTTT
CASSPPTGGTDTQYF
>TRBJ2-5|TRBV5-4|NA|few
TGTGCCAGCAGCGGGAAGTCTGCCGAGACCCAGTACTTC
CASSGKSAETQYF
>TRBJ1-3|TRBV7-2|TRBD1|once
TGTGCCAGCAGCTTCACTACAGGGGACGGTGGAAACACCATATATTTT
CASSFTTGDGGNTIYF
>TRBJ1-2|TRBV6-5|NA|few
TGTGCCGCGGGTCTTAGGGGGAGCGGCTACACCTTC
CAAGLRGSGYTF
>TRBJ2-7|TRBV5-1|NA|NA
TGCGCCAGCAGCTTGGCCGCCCGGGGCTACGAGCAGTACTTC
CASSLAARGYEQYF
>TRBJ1-1|TRBV7-2|NA|NA
TGTGCCAGCAGCTTAGAGTGGATGAACACTGAAGCTTTCTTT
CASSLEWMNTEAFF
>TRBJ2-1|TRBV6-5|TRBD2|few
TGTGCCAGCAGTTACTTTAACAGCGGGGGAGTTGAGCAGTTCTTC
CASSYFNSGGVEQFF
>TRBJ2-2|TRBV5-6|NA|once
TGTGCCAGCAGCACCGGGACACGTGGGGAGCTGTTTTTT
CASSTGTRGELFF
>TRBJ2-5|TRBV5-1|TRBD1|NA
TGCGCCAGCACGCCCGGGACAGGAGGCCAAGAGACCCAGTACTTC
CASTPGTGGQETQYF
>TRBJ2-2|TRBV27|TRBD2|NA
TGTGCCAGCAGTTTATCGGGAGGGCCTAACACCGGGGAGCTGTTTTTT
CASSLSGGPNTGELFF
>TRBJ1-1|TRBV11-2|TRBD1|NA
TGTGCCAGCACCCAAGGGGGGACAGGGGGCACTGAAGCTTTCTTT
CASTQGGTGGTEAFF
>TRBJ1-3|TRBV5-1|NA|NA
TGCGCCAGCAGCGAACAGGGTGTCGCCATTGGAAACACCATATATTTT
CASSEQGVAIGNTIYF
>TRBJ1-2|TRBV2|NA|NA
TGTGCCAGCAGTGAACGGGCCTATGGCTACACCTTC
CASSERAYGYTF
>TRBJ2-7|TRBV6-1|NA|NA
TGTGCCAGCAGTGAAGGGAGGACAATCGAGCAGTACTTC
CASSEGRTIEQYF
>TRBJ1-5|TRBV6-1|TRBD1|NA
TGTGCCAGCAGTGAAAGTGTGGGACAGGGTATTCAGCCCCAGCATTTT
CASSESVGQGIQPQHF
>TRBJ1-5|TRBV18|NA|NA
TGTGCCAGCTCACCACCGGGCCAGCCCCAGCATTTT
CASSPPGQPQHF